This TCR beta chain originates from a study of cytomegalovirus exposure and HLA in healthy donors. Study overall: The same platform used for the 666 first-cohort repertoires was also used for the 90 to 150 validation repertoires, as a later analysis reported. Regarding the study as a whole: Specificity for CMV antigens was confirmed in vitro for a few of the CMV-associated chains. Some public TCRs appeared in many individuals, while most sequences were rare.

Method: immunoSEQ multiplex PCR; TCRdb's copy keeps in-frame clones and lacks some. The sample records under 150,000 clones, roughly 90% being singletons. The table lists this clone with a count of one. Antigen specificity is unknown. The CDR3 loop spans 14 amino acids. The germline gives CDR1 SGHDT, CDR2 YYEEEE. V lost 4 bases and J lost 4; bases outside the gene matches: 5. The sequenced sample consisted of PBMCs. The chain is built from TRBV5-6 and TRBJ1-5; 7 positions agree with TRBD1. The source of this sequence is a woman aged 18-35 years in good health and CMV-seropositive. The CDR3 is CASSLQGINQPQHF. CDR3 in DNA: TGTGCCAGCAGCCTACAGGGGATTAATCAGCCCCAGCATTTT.